The rows below give T cell receptor beta chains drawn from one sample of a study of human T cells and chemical hapten exposure. TCRdb processed the RACE reads anew with MiXCR; each CDR3 protein has one entry. Among about 77,000 distinct CDR3 sequences, around 9.4% were seen once, and the ten largest hold about 1.7%. The sequencing input was whole blood. These receptors were taken from a female donor in good health. Some clones in this sample may be carry-over from other donors' samples. Both conserved end residues are part of each CDR3. The D gene is left open where the match is weak. For some rows the clone size is stated as once, few or many, or as a class when expanded; others skip it.

TRBD2	many	TRBV5-1	TRBJ2-3	TGCGCCAGCCACGGACTAGCGGGGGGCCCGGATACGCAGTATTTT	CASHGLAGGPDTQYF
NA	few	TRBV15	TRBJ2-1	TGTGCCACCAGCAGAGAGGAACTAGTTAGCTCCTACAATGAGCAGTTCTTC	CATSREELVSSYNEQFF
NA	NA	TRBV6-2/TRBV6-3	TRBJ2-1	TGTGCCAGCAGCCTCACTCCCGCGGGGGAGCAGTTCTTC	CASSLTPAGEQFF
NA	few	TRBV4-1	TRBJ1-6	TGCGCCAGCAGCCAAGATCGGCTCGACAGGACTAATTCACCCCTCCACTTT	CASSQDRLDRTNSPLHF
NA	many	TRBV4-3	TRBJ1-6	TGCGCCAGCAGCCAATCCCAGGGCGGTTCACCCCTCCACTTT	CASSQSQGGSPLHF
NA	NA	TRBV16	TRBJ2-4	TGTGCCAGCAGCCAATCCGACGGGGGATGGGACATTCAGTACTTC	CASSQSDGGWDIQYF
NA	NA	TRBV11-2	TRBJ1-2	TGTGCCAGCAGCTTACTCCGCCCGGGGAGATCTAACTATGGCTACACCTTC	CASSLLRPGRSNYGYTF
NA	many	TRBV28	TRBJ1-2	TGTGCCAGCAGTCGGGGGATCGGCTATGGCTACACCTTC	CASSRGIGYGYTF
TRBD1	few	TRBV2	TRBJ2-4	TGTGCCAGCAGTGAAGGCAGGGGGTGGAACATTCAGTACTTC	CASSEGRGWNIQYF
NA	medium-sized	TRBV5-1	TRBJ2-3	TGCGCCAGCAGCTTGGGACTGAGCAGCACAGATACGCAGTATTTT	CASSLGLSSTDTQYF